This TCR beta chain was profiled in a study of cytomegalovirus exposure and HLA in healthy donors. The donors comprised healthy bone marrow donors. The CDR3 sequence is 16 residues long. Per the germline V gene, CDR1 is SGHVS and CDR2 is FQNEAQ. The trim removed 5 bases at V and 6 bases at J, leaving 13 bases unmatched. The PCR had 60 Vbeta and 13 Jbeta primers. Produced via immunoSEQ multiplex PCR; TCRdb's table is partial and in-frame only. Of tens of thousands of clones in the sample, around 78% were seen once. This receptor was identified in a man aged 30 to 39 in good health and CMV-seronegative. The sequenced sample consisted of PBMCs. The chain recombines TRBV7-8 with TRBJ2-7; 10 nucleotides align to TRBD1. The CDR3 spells CASSPKFGTGAFEQYF. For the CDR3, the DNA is TGTGCCAGCAGCCCCAAATTCGGGACAGGGGCGTTCGAGCAGTACTTC.